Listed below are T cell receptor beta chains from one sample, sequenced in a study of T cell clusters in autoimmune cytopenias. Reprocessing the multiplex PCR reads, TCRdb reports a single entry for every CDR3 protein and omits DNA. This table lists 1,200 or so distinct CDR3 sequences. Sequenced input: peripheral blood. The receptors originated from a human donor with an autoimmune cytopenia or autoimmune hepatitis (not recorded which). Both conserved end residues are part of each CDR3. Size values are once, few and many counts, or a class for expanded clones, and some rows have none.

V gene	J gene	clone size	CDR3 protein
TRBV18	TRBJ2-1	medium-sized	CASSPPGAINEQFF
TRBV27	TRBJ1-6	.	CASSYSSGVMDSPLHF
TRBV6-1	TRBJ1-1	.	CASSDGTGVRAFF
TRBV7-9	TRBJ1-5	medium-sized	CASSGGGESNQPQHF
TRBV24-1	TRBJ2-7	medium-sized	CATSDTGTSGGYEQYF
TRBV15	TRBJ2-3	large	CATSPSGADWTDHSPSTDTQYF
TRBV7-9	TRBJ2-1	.	CASSSPGLAGSGDEQFF
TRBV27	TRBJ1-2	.	CASAGTAAGYTF
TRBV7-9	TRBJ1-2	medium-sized	CASSARQPQSYGYTF
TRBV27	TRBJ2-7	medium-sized	CASSLSSGSSYEQYF
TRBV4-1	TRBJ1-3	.	CASSQDWGGAGNTIYF
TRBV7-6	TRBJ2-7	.	CASSLGGRSYEQYF
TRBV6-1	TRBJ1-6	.	CASCTGTVQSPLHF
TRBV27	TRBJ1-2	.	CASSSWADYGYTF
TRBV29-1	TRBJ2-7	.	CSVAGRKSYEQYF